This T cell receptor (beta chain) was observed in a study of beta chain features in type 1 diabetes. Overall study findings and caveats: Patients showed naive, central memory and Treg TCRB repertoires that appeared more similar than those of healthy donors. It was not settled here whether HLA type affects TCRB rearrangement.

The CDR3 spans 16 residues. Per germline, CDR1 SNHLY and CDR2 FYNNEI. V shed 2 bases and J shed 2 bases, with 13 bases lying between them. The entirety of the isolated RNA underwent reverse transcription, so expressed TCRB transcripts were sequenced. TCRdb's copy holds only in-frame clones and misses some; the assay was immunoSEQ multiplex PCR. The sample holds 400,000 to 550,000 clones, roughly 10% seen once. This clone occurred a few times. Antigen: not known. This chain connects TRBV2 to TRBJ1-5, with TRBD1 as a possible D gene (6 bases). Material for sequencing was naive CD4+ T cells from blood. The source of this sequence is a young woman in good health. CDR3 in amino acids: CASSERLGAGNQPQHF. The CDR3, as DNA: TGTGCCAGCAGTGAACGGCTGGGGGCCGGCAATCAGCCCCAGCATTTT. Supplemented by reference TRBV2 and TRBJ1-5, the full variable domain reads EPEVTQTPSHQVTQMGQEVILRCVPISNHLYFYWYRQILGQKVEFLVSFYNNEISEKSEIFDDQFSVERPDGSNFTLKIRSTKLEDSAMYFCASSERLGAGNQPQHFGDGTRLSIL.